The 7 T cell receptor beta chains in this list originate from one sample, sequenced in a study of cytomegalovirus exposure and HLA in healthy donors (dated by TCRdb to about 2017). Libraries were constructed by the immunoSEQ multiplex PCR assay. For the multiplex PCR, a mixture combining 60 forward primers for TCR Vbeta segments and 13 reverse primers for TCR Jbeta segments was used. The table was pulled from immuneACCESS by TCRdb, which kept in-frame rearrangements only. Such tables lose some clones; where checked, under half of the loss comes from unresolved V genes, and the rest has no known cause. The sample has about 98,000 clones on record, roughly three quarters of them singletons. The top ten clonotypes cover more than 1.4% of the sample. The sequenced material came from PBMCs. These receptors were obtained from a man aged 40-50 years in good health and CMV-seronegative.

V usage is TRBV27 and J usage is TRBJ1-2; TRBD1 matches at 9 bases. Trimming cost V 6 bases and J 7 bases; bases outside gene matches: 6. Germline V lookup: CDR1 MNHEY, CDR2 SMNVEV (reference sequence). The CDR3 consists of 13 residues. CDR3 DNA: TGTGCCAGCAGGGGACAGGGTGTTTCTGGCTACACCTTC. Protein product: CASRGQGVSGYTF.

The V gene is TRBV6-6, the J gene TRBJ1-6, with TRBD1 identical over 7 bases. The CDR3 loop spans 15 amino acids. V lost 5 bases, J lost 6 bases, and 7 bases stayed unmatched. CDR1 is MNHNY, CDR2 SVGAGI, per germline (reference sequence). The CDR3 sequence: CASSPGQALNSPLHF. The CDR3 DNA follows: TGTGCCAGCAGTCCTGGACAGGCACTTAATTCACCCCTCCACTTT.

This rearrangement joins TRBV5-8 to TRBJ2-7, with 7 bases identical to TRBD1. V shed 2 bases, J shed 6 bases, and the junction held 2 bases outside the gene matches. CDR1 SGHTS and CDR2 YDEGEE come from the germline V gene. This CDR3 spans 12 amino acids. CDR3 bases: TGTGCCAGCAGCTTCCACAGGGGCGAGCAGTACTTC. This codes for CASSFHRGEQYF.

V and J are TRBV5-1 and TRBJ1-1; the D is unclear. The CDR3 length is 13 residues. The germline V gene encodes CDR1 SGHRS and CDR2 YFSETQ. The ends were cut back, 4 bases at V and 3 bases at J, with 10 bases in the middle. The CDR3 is CASSHRRDTEAFF. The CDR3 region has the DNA TGCGCCAGCAGCCATAGACGGGACACTGAAGCTTTCTTT.

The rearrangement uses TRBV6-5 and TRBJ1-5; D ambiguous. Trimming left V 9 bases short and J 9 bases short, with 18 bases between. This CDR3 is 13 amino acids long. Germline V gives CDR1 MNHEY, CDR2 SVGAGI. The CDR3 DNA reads TGTGCCAGTGGGCGGGGTCCCTCTAGGCCCCAGCATTTT. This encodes CASGRGPSRPQHF.

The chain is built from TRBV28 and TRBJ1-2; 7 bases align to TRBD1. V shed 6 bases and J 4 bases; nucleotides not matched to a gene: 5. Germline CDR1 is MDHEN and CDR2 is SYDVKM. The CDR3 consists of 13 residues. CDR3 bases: TGTGCCAGCAGCCCGACAGGGACCTATGGCTACACCTTC. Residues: CASSPTGTYGYTF.

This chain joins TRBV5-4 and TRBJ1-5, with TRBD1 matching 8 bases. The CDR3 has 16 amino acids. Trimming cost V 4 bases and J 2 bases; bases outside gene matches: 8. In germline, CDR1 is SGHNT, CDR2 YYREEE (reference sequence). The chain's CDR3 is CASSMDRARGNQPQHF. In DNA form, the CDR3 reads TGTGCCAGCAGCATGGACAGGGCGAGGGGCAATCAGCCCCAGCATTTT.